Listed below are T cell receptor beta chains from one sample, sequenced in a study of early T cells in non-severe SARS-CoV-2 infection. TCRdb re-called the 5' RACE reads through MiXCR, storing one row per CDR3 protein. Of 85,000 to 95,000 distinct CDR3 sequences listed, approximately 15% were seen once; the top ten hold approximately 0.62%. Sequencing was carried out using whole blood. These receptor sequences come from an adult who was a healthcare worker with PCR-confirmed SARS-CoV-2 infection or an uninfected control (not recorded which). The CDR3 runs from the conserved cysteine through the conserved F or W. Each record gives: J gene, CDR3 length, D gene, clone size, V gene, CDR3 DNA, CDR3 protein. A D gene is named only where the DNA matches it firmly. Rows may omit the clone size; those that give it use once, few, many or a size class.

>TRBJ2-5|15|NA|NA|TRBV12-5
TGTGCTAGTGGTTTGGTACCTGAGACAGAAGAGACCCAGTACTTC
CASGLVPETEETQYF
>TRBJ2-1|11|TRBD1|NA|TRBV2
TGTGCCAGCAGTGTGGGACAGCTAGAGTTCTTC
CASSVGQLEFF
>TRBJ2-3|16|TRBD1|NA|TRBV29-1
TGCAGCGTTGAAGACAGGGACAGGGGGCGCGCAGATACGCAGTATTTT
CSVEDRDRGRADTQYF
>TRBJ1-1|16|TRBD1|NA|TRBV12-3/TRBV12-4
TGTGCCAGCAGTCCACCGAACGGACAGGGGAACACTGAAGCTTTCTTT
CASSPPNGQGNTEAFF
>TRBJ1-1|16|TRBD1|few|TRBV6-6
TGTGCCAGCCAGAGCTCAGGGGGCGGGTATAACACTGAAGCTTTCTTT
CASQSSGGGYNTEAFF
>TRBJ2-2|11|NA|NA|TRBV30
TGTGCCTGGACACTCGGCATGGAGCTGTTTTTT
CAWTLGMELFF
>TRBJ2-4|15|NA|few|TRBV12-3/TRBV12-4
TGTGCCAGCAGTTTAGGGGGAATAGCCAAAAACATTCAGTACTTC
CASSLGGIAKNIQYF
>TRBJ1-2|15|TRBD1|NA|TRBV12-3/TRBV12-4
TGTGCCAGCAGTCCACCACAGGGGGCAGTAGTCGGCTACACCTTC
CASSPPQGAVVGYTF
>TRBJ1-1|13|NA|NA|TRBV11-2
TGTGCCAGCAGCTTTCCAGTGGACACTGAAGCTTTCTTT
CASSFPVDTEAFF
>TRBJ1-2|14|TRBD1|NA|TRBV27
TGTGCCAGCAGTTCTAGGACAGGGGTTGGGGGCTACACCTTC
CASSSRTGVGGYTF
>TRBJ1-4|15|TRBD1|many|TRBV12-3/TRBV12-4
TGTGCCAGCAAACCATCCGGGACAGGGGTTGAAAAACTGTTTTTT
CASKPSGTGVEKLFF
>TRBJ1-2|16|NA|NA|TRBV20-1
TGCAGTGCTAGAGAGGCCAACCGATACCCCCCCTATGGCTACACCTTC
CSAREANRYPPYGYTF
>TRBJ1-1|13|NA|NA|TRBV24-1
TGTGCCACCAGTGAAGGGGGGAGAACTGAAGCTTTCTTT
CATSEGGRTEAFF
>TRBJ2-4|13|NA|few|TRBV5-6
TGTGCCAGCAGCTCTGTAGCCAAAAACATTCAGTACTTC
CASSSVAKNIQYF
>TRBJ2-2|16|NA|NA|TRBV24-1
TGTGCCACCAGTGATCCTAGCAGCACGAACACCGGGGAGCTGTTTTTT
CATSDPSSTNTGELFF
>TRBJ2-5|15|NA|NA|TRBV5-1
TGCGCCAGCAGCTCGGTGCAGGGCTTCCAAGAGACCCAGTACTTC
CASSSVQGFQETQYF
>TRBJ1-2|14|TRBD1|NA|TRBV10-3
TGTGCCATCACGGGACAGGAAACCGACTATGGCTACACCTTC
CAITGQETDYGYTF
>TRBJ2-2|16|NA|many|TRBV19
TGTGCCAGTAGTGACATGGGACTTCCTGGGTCCGGGGAGCTGTTTTTT
CASSDMGLPGSGELFF
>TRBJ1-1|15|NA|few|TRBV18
TGTGCCAGCTCACCAAACCAAGGGGCTAGCACTGAAGCTTTCTTT
CASSPNQGASTEAFF
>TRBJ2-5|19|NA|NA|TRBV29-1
TGCAGCGTTGAAGATCCCTTTAACCAAGGGGATGGGTTACAAGAGACCCAGTACTTC
CSVEDPFNQGDGLQETQYF
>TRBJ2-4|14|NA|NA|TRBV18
TGTGCCAGCTCACCACCAGAACTAAGCAACATTCAGTACTTC
CASSPPELSNIQYF
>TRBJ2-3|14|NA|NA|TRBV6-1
TGTGCCAGCAGTGATCTGGGCCCAACAGATACGCAGTATTTT
CASSDLGPTDTQYF
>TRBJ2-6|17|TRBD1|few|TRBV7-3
TGTGCCAGCAGGCCGGGACAGGGATTGCCTGGGGCCAACGTCCTGACTTTC
CASRPGQGLPGANVLTF
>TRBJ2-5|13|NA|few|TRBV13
TGTGCCAGCAGCTTTACCCGGGATGAGACCCAGTACTTC
CASSFTRDETQYF
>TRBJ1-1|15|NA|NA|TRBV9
TGTGCCAGCAGCGTAAGTAGTGGCCCGAACACTGAAGCTTTCTTT
CASSVSSGPNTEAFF
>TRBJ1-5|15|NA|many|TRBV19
TGTGCCAGTAGTATACTAAGGGGCAGGGATCAGCCCCAGCATTTT
CASSILRGRDQPQHF